A single sample is the source of the 7 T cell receptor beta chains below, sequenced in a study of early T cells in non-severe SARS-CoV-2 infection. MiXCR, run by TCRdb on the 5' RACE reads, gives a single entry per CDR3 protein. The table lists around 25,000 distinct CDR3 sequences, 4% to 5.5% of them singletons, with around 6.3% in the top ten. Material for sequencing was whole blood. These receptors originate from an adult who was a healthcare worker with PCR-confirmed SARS-CoV-2 infection or an uninfected control (not recorded which).

This clonotype was counted at least ten times. The rearrangement links TRBV4-1 to TRBJ1-1; D is uncertain. V dropped 2 bases and J dropped 4 bases, with 8 bases sitting between them. Germline CDR1 and CDR2: MGHRA and YSYEKL. CDR3 size: 13 residues. CDR3 amino acids: CASSQNAGTEAFF. The CDR3 coding sequence is TGCGCCAGCAGCCAAAATGCGGGCACTGAAGCTTTCTTT.

The sample holds many counts of this clonotype. The chain employs TRBV19 and TRBJ2-3; D may be TRBD1 (6 bases). With 3 bases removed from V and 5 bases from J, the gap between germline ends came to 12 bases. The CDR3 covers 14 residues. The germline CDR1 and CDR2 sequences are LNHDA and SQIVND (reference sequence). The CDR3 region is CASSITRGQDTQYF. The CDR3 DNA reads TGTGCCAGTAGTATCACCAGGGGTCAAGATACGCAGTATTTT.

At least ten counts were recorded for this clonotype. This rearrangement joins TRBV5-5 to TRBJ1-1; D is uncertain. This CDR3 is 12 amino acids long. V was trimmed by 1 base and J by 10 bases, leaving 11 bases between them. The germline V gene encodes CDR1 SGHKS and CDR2 YYEKEE (reference sequence). The CDR3 protein is CASSLYRYRAFF. The CDR3, as DNA: TGTGCCAGCAGCTTGTATAGGTATAGAGCTTTCTTT.

This clonotype occurred many times. V gene TRBV11-2 combines with J gene TRBJ2-1, with D possibly being TRBD2 (5 bases). The germline gives CDR1 SGHAT, CDR2 FQNNGV. The CDR3 runs to 15 residues. V gave up 1 base and J gave up 2 bases, with 9 bases separating them. CDR3 nucleotide sequence: TGTGCCAGCAGCTTAGGAGCGGAGGCCTACAATGAGCAGTTCTTC. Its protein is CASSLGAEAYNEQFF.

Worth noting for this clonotype: Just one base apart from a much larger clone, this may be a read error. The V and J genes are TRBV5-6 and TRBJ2-7; 8 bases fit TRBD1. This CDR3 has 14 residues. Germline V gene lookup returns CDR1 SGHDT and CDR2 YYEEEE. V lost 4 bases to trimming and J lost 6 bases; unmatched junction nucleotides: 9. CDR3 coding DNA: TGTGCCAGCAGCCTGGGACAGGCGAGCTGCGAGCAGTACTTC. Translated: CASSLGQASCEQYF.

This clonotype is categorized as medium-sized. The chain couples TRBV14 to TRBJ2-1, with D possibly TRBD2 on 6 matching bases. CDR1 and CDR2 from the germline V gene are SGHDN and FVKESK. This CDR3 region has 16 residues. Trimming took off 0 bases at V and 3 bases at J, with 12 bases between the two ends. CDR3 bases: TGTGCCAGCAGCCAAGATGGAGGGGTTGGCTACAATGAGCAGTTCTTC. It is translated as CASSQDGGVGYNEQFF.

The V gene is TRBV5-1, the J gene TRBJ1-5; 8 positions agree with TRBD1. After removal of 0 bases from V and 2 bases from J, the junction contained 4 bases not matched to a gene. The CDR3 has 16 amino acids. Germline V gene lookup returns CDR1 SGHRS and CDR2 YFSETQ. CDR3 sequence (DNA): TGCGCCAGCAGCTTGGGAGGACAGGGCGGCAATCAGCCCCAGCATTTT. It yields the protein CASSLGGQGGNQPQHF.